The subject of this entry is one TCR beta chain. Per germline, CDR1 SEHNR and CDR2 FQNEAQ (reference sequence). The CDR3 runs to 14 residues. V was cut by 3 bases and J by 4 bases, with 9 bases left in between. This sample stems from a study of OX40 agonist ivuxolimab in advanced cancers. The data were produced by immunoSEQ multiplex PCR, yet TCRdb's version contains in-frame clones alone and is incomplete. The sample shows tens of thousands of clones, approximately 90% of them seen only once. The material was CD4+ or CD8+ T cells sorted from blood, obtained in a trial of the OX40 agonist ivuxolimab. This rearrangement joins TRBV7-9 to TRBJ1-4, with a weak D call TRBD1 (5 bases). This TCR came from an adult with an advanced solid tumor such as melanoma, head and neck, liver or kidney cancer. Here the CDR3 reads CASSLTVDNEKLFF. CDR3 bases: TGTGCCAGCAGCTTGACAGTCGATAATGAAAAACTGTTTTTT.